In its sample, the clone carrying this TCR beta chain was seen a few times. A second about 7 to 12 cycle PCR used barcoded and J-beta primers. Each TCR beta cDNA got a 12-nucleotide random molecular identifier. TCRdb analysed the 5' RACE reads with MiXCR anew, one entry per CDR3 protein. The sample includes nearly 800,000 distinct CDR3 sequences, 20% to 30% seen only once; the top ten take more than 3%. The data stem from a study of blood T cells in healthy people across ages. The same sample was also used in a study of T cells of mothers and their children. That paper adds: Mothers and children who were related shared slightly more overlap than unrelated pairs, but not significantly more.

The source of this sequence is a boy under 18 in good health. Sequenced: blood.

The CDR3 here is CSARDQGMAGETQYF. CDR3 in DNA: TGCAGTGCTAGGGACCAAGGGATGGCGGGAGAGACCCAGTACTTC. The chain recombines TRBV20-1 with TRBJ2-5, with a possible D match to TRBD2 (5 bases). The germline gives CDR1 DFQATT, CDR2 SNEGSKA (reference sequence). This CDR3 region has 15 residues. The V end was cut by 3 bases, the J end by 4 bases, with 18 bases between.